This TCR beta chain was captured by sequencing in a study of control samples from healthy donors and cancer patients. This table comes from immunoSEQ multiplex PCR, and its TCRdb copy is limited to in-frame clones, with some not included. The sample yields about 160,000 clones, roughly 90% seen once. Germline V CDR1 and CDR2: SGHRS, YFSETQ. This CDR3 spans 13 amino acids. V was trimmed by 7 bases and J by 2 bases, leaving 10 bases between them. The J gene is TRBJ2-1, the V gene TRBV5-1, with a weak D call TRBD2 (5 bases). The receptor comes from a woman in her thirties in good health. The specimen was blood. In DNA, the CDR3 is TGCGCCAGCTCTGACGGGACCTACAATGAGCAGTTCTTC. The encoded protein is CASSDGTYNEQFF.